This T cell receptor (beta chain) was recorded in a study of T cells in Graves' hyperthyroidism and ophthalmopathy. Study overall: Peripheral blood specimens were obtained at initial diagnosis, prior to any treatment. The study, taken as a whole, reports: From stable hyperthyroidism, ophthalmopathy was separated by a 13 V-J model.

This clonotype was counted a few times. Antigen unknown. CDR1 and CDR2 (germline): MGHRA, YSYEKL. The V gene lost 2 bases and the J gene lost 4 bases, with 15 bases spanning the gap. This CDR3 is built from 16 residues. RNA transcripts gave rise to amplified TCR beta CDR3 regions. HTBI primers were used for first-round RT-PCR of the TCR CDR3. MiXCR was run by TCRdb on the multiplex PCR reads, yielding one entry per CDR3 protein. Among 300,000 to 500,000 distinct CDR3 sequences, about an eighth were seen once, and the ten largest hold approximately 27%. Each ophthalmopathy patient scored at least 3 on the Clinical Activity Score and at least 4 on NOSPECS grade, with duration under 3 months. Diagnostic assessment was based on clinical symptoms, serum thyroxine and TRAb, thyroid ultrasound and orbital computed tomography.

This chain joins TRBV4-1 and TRBJ2-1; weak D call: TRBD2 (6 bases). The specimen sequenced was blood. The receptor was derived from a man aged 50 to 60 with Graves' ophthalmopathy. Written as DNA, the CDR3 is TGCGCCAGCAGCCAAAGCAAACTGACTAGTTACAATGAGCAGTTCTTC. Protein sequence: CASSQSKLTSYNEQFF.